The 6 T cell receptor beta chains given below trace back to one sample, sequenced in a study of CD8 T cells in Susac syndrome. With random hexamers, reverse transcription was performed on about 0.5 to 1 ug of RNA. TCRdb reanalysed the immunoSEQ multiplex PCR reads using MiXCR and keeps one entry per CDR3 protein. This sample has a few hundred thousand distinct CDR3 sequences; 95% occur once, and the top ten carry 0.075% to 0.095%. Sequenced: CD4+ T cells from PBMCs. These receptors all come from a human donor with multiple sclerosis.

The chain links TRBV29-1 to TRBJ2-1; D gene ambiguous. This CDR3 comprises 10 residues. Germline V gene lookup returns CDR1 SQVTM and CDR2 ANQGSEA. V was pared by 7 bases and J by 9 bases, with 10 bases between. The CDR3 sequence: CSGERGEQFF. The CDR3 DNA reads as TGCAGCGGAGAACGTGGTGAGCAGTTCTTC.

The chain carries TRBV29-1 and TRBJ1-5; D is possibly TRBD1 (5 bases). The germline V and J ends were trimmed by 5 bases and 7 bases, with 12 bases remaining between them. CDR1 and CDR2 (germline): SQVTM, ANQGSEA. This CDR3 is built from 12 residues. As DNA, the CDR3 is TGCAGCGTTTCAGGCCAGGGACAGCCCCAGCATTTT. Its protein is CSVSGQGQPQHF.

This rearrangement joins TRBV6-6 to TRBJ2-5; D remains ambiguous. Germline CDR1 is MNHNY and CDR2 is SVGAGI (reference sequence). V dropped 8 bases and J dropped 4 bases, with 17 bases sitting between them. The CDR3 spans 14 residues. The CDR3 nucleotides are TGTGCCAGCCTTGCAGCTCCTGGTGGAGAGACCCAGTACTTC. Translating gives CASLAAPGGETQYF.

This chain connects TRBV20-1 to TRBJ1-6; no clear D. The length of the CDR3 is 14 residues. The germline V gene encodes CDR1 DFQATT and CDR2 SNEGSKA (reference sequence). V was cut by 4 bases and J by 2 bases, with 9 bases left in between. The CDR3, as DNA: TGCAGTGCTACCACCGGGACCTATAATTCACCCCTCCACTTT. It encodes CSATTGTYNSPLHF.

The chain couples TRBV3-1 to TRBJ2-5; 7 bases fit TRBD1. CDR1 and CDR2 from the germline V gene are LGHDT and YNNKEL (reference sequence). V lost 4 bases to trimming and J lost 2 bases; unmatched junction nucleotides: 7. The CDR3 covers 15 residues. This chain's CDR3 is CASSLGQTIQETQYF. DNA of the CDR3: TGTGCCAGCAGCCTGGGACAGACAATACAAGAGACCCAGTACTTC.

This rearrangement joins TRBV2 to TRBJ2-5; the D gene is possibly TRBD1 (5 bases). The V gene's germline CDR1 is SNHLY and CDR2 FYNNEI. The ends were cut back, 3 bases at V and 2 bases at J, with 19 bases in the middle. The CDR3 spans 17 residues. The CDR3 reads CASSESAGRWTQETQYF. CDR3 bases: TGTGCCAGCAGTGAGTCAGCCGGACGGTGGACACAAGAGACCCAGTACTTC.